This is a list of T cell receptor beta chains from one sample in a study of metastatic and nonmetastatic thyroid tumors. MiXCR re-clonotyped the PCR reads for TCRdb. The data contain about 82,000 clones, around 12% of them singletons. Source material: tumor tissue. Source of these receptors: a female donor with papillary thyroid cancer or a benign thyroid nodule (not recorded which). Some clones in this sample may be carry-over from other donors' samples. Both conserved end residues are part of each CDR3. The order of the fields is V gene, CDR3 protein.

>TRBV27
CASSLGGGRVSTEAFF
>TRBV11-3
CARSSPGGQETKYF
>TRBV20-1
CSANHRQSSYNEQFF
>TRBV14
CASSQDLASGTGEQYF
>TRBV27
CASSLQAGRGYGYTF
>TRBV5-1
CASRPGEGGGYTF
>TRBV7-2
CASSLLYDKGLVGTQYF
>TRBV7-6
CASSLAEGGELFF
>TRBV5-1
CASSPWGGQGEDTQYF
>TRBV20-1
CSASIRGLGETQYF
>TRBV6-5
CASSYLVGDTQYF
>TRBV24-1
CATSDLRTPEKLFF
>TRBV11-2
CASSLSTVLMNTEAFF
>TRBV24-1
CATSDTQAENTEAFF
>TRBV15
CATSRDTENEKLFF
>TRBV13
CASRRTGTDTQYF
>TRBV6-6
CASSYGGDTEAFF
>TRBV20-1
CSARGDTEAFF
>TRBV5-1
CASSTYQDYGYTF
>TRBV29-1
CSVEDRRGQYF
>TRBV5-1
CASSLDISHPYGYTF
>TRBV6-1
CASSLPQGMNTEAFF
>TRBV2
CASRGSGRASDEQFF
>TRBV20-1
CSAPRPGFYEQYF
>TRBV4-1
CASNQGVIASFYTQYF
>TRBV20-1
CSASSIGLARYNEQFF